Each of the 9 T cell receptor beta chains below was sequenced from the same sample in a study of blood T cell repertoires in COVID-19. Method: immunoSEQ multiplex PCR; TCRdb's copy keeps in-frame clones and lacks some. The sample yields about 230,000 clones, 80% to 85% seen once. Sequenced input: peripheral blood. The receptors here all came from a man aged 50 to 60 with active or convalescent COVID-19.

This rearrangement joins TRBV30 to TRBJ2-2; 7 bases match TRBD1. The CDR3 is 15 residues long. The J segment lost 1 base and the V segment lost 2 bases, leaving 4 bases of the junction unmatched. Germline V gene data show CDR1 as GTSNPN and CDR2 as SVGIG (reference sequence). CDR3 sequence reads: CAWSLRQGNTGELFF. CDR3 coding DNA: TGTGCCTGGAGTCTACGACAGGGGAACACCGGGGAGCTGTTTTTT. Full variable domain (outside the CDR3, taken from reference TRBV30 and TRBJ2-2): SQTIHQWPATLVQPVGSPLSLECTVEGTSNPNLYWYRQAAGRGLQLLFYSVGIGQISSEVPQNLSASRPQDRQFILSSKKLLLSDSGFYLCAWSLRQGNTGELFFGEGSRLTVL.

This chain connects TRBV6-5 to TRBJ1-6; perhaps TRBD1 as D (5 bases). Germline assignment: CDR1 MNHEY and CDR2 SVGAGI. The CDR3 length is 12 residues. V was shortened by 2 bases and J by 10 bases, with 6 bases between the two germline ends. The CDR3 DNA reads as TGTGCCAGCAGTTACACAGGCTCACCCCTCCACTTT. Protein product: CASSYTGSPLHF.

V usage is TRBV7-6 and J usage is TRBJ1-2; 7 positions match TRBD1. CDR1 is SGHVS, CDR2 FNYEAQ, per germline. The J segment lost 4 bases and the V segment lost 5 bases, leaving 13 bases of the junction unmatched. CDR3 length: 16 amino acids. Here the CDR3 reads CASSLSDKGAAYGYTF. CDR3 bases: TGTGCCAGCAGCCTTAGCGATAAGGGGGCGGCCTATGGCTACACCTTC.

This chain connects TRBV7-9 to TRBJ1-4; 8 bases align to TRBD1. This CDR3 region has 14 residues. The germline gives CDR1 SEHNR, CDR2 FQNEAQ (reference sequence). J was trimmed by 6 bases and V by 5 bases; bases with no gene match: 5. The CDR3 DNA follows: TGTGCCAGCAGCGGACAGGGAGGACATGAAAAACTGTTTTTT. The encoded protein is CASSGQGGHEKLFF. Full variable domain (remainder filled in from reference TRBV7-9 and TRBJ1-4): DTGVSQNPRHKITKRGQNVTFRCDPISEHNRLYWYRQTLGQGPEFLTYFQNEAQLEKSRLLSDRFSAERPKGSFSTLEIQRTEQGDSAMYLCASSGQGGHEKLFFGSGTQLSVL.

This clone appeared once. The chain employs TRBV10-3 and TRBJ2-5, with 7 bases lining up with TRBD2. CDR3 length: 14 amino acids. Looked up from germline, CDR1 is ENHRY and CDR2 is SYGVKD. V trimming: 2 bases; J trimming: 5 bases; junction bases outside the gene matches: 5. CDR3 in DNA: TGTGCCATCAGTGAGCGACTAGCCGGGGAGACCCAGTACTTC. This encodes CAISERLAGETQYF.

This chain links TRBV19 with TRBJ1-4; possibly TRBD1 for D (6 bases). V dropped 5 bases and J dropped 8 bases, with 24 bases sitting between them. The germline V gene encodes CDR1 LNHDA and CDR2 SQIVND (reference sequence). This CDR3 contains 17 residues. CDR3 DNA: TGTGCCAGTAGTCCCCCCGACTCAGGGGCCCCCGGGGAAAAACTGTTTTTT. It is translated as CASSPPDSGAPGEKLFF.

This chain joins TRBV5-1 and TRBJ2-2; 10 bases align to TRBD2. Germline lookup yields CDR1 SGHRS and CDR2 YFSETQ. After removal of 0 bases from V and 2 bases from J, the junction contained 4 bases not matched to a gene. The CDR3 length is 17 residues. The CDR3 loop reads CASSLGASGGNTGELFF. The CDR3 DNA reads TGCGCCAGCAGCTTGGGGGCTAGCGGGGGAAACACCGGGGAGCTGTTTTTT. Together with reference TRBV5-1 and TRBJ2-2, the CDR3 gives the full variable domain: KAGVTQTPRYLIKTRGQQVTLSCSPISGHRSVSWYQQTPGQGLQFLFEYFSETQRNKGNFPGRFSGRQFSNSRSEMNVSTLELGDSALYLCASSLGASGGNTGELFFGEGSRLTVL.

The chain employs TRBV7-8 and TRBJ1-1; no clear D gene. V shed 5 bases and J shed 5 bases, with 18 bases lying between them. This CDR3 comprises 15 residues. CDR1 and CDR2 (germline): SGHVS, FQNEAQ. The CDR3 DNA follows: TGTGCCAGCAGCCGAGTGTTCGGGGTAGGGACTGAAGCTTTCTTT. Its translation: CASSRVFGVGTEAFF.

CDR3 in amino acids: CASSSGQGNEAFF. The CDR3 nucleotides are TGTGCCAGCAGCTCGGGACAGGGGAATGAAGCTTTCTTT. V and J are TRBV7-2 and TRBJ1-1; 10 bases match TRBD1. This CDR3 region has 13 residues. Trimming at V came to 4 bases and at J to 7 bases, leaving 3 bases not matched to a gene. Germline V gene sequence: CDR1 SGHTA, CDR2 FQGNSA. Based on the CDR3 plus reference TRBV7-2 and TRBJ1-1, the full variable domain is GAGVSQSPSNKVTEKGKDVELRCDPISGHTALYWYRQSLGQGLEFLIYFQGNSAPDKSGLPSDRFSAERTGGSVSTLTIQRTQQEDSAVYLCASSSGQGNEAFFGQGTRLTVV.